These 30 T cell receptor beta chains were sequenced from one sample in a study of memory CD4+ T cells and cytomegalovirus serostatus. Single viable CD3+CD4+CD8-CD45RO+ cells were sorted as the memory CD4+ T cells. Sequencing used immunoSEQ multiplex PCR; TCRdb keeps in-frame clones, though not all of them. Among approximately 44,000 clones listed, 76% were seen once. The sequenced sample consisted of memory CD4+ T cells from blood. Source of these receptors: an adult in good health and CMV-seronegative.

The V gene is TRBV11-3, the J gene TRBJ2-1; TRBD1 might be the D (5 bases). Trimming pared 7 bases from V and 8 bases from J, leaving 15 bases between. The length of the CDR3 is 13 residues. Germline V gene data show CDR1 as SGHNT and CDR2 as YENEEA. This CDR3 is CASTGHRKDEQFF. The CDR3 coding sequence is TGTGCCAGCACTGGACACCGGAAGGATGAGCAGTTCTTC. The full variable domain, with the rest looked up from reference TRBV11-3 and TRBJ2-1, is EAGVVQSPRYKIIEKKQPVAFWCNPISGHNTLYWYLQNLGQGPELLIRYENEEAVDDSQLPKDRFSAERLKGVDSTLKIQPAELGDSAVYLCASTGHRKDEQFFGPGTRLTVL.

V and J are TRBV2 and TRBJ2-1, with no clear D. The CDR3 length is 11 residues. CDR1 and CDR2 (germline): SNHLY, FYNNEI. Trimming cost V 6 bases and J 10 bases, with 10 bases left between them. CDR3: CASSFYGEQFF. The CDR3 DNA reads TGTGCCAGCAGCTTTTACGGGGAGCAGTTCTTC.

The chain combines TRBV10-3 with TRBJ2-3, with TRBD2 matching 7 bases. V gave up 6 bases and J gave up 2 bases; unmatched junction bases: 5. Germline CDR1 reads ENHRY; CDR2 reads SYGVKD. CDR3 length equals 14 residues. CDR3 residues: CAIRRGSDTDTQYF. The CDR3 DNA sequence: TGTGCCATCAGGCGGGGGAGCGACACAGATACGCAGTATTTT.

A word on this clone: The same CDR3 arises from other DNA sequences in this sample as well. The chain links TRBV5-1 to TRBJ2-3, with D tentatively TRBD1 (5 bases). This CDR3 has 15 residues. Per germline, CDR1 SGHRS and CDR2 YFSETQ. The V end was cut by 2 bases, the J end by 0 bases, with 10 bases between. The CDR3 spells CASSFKGSSTDTQYF. Here the CDR3 DNA reads TGCGCCAGCAGCTTTAAGGGGTCTAGCACAGATACGCAGTATTTT.

This clone was observed a handful of times. The chain employs TRBV5-1 and TRBJ1-6; D perhaps matches TRBD1 (6 bases). The V and J ends lost 0 bases and 12 bases respectively, with 10 bases between them. Germline V CDR1 and CDR2: SGHRS, YFSETQ. The CDR3 has 13 residues. For the CDR3, the DNA is TGCGCCAGCAGCTTGGGGAACAGGGAACCCCTCCACTTT. Amino acids: CASSLGNREPLHF.

V and J are TRBV5-4 and TRBJ2-7; possible D gene TRBD1, 5 bases. Per the germline V gene, CDR1 is SGHNT and CDR2 is YYREEE (reference sequence). The CDR3 covers 17 residues. V lost 0 bases and J 2 bases, leaving 18 bases between the germline ends. The CDR3 loop is CASSLGLWGRLTYEQYF. The CDR3 nucleotides read TGTGCCAGCAGCTTGGGCCTCTGGGGCCGTTTAACCTACGAGCAGTACTTC.

The V and J genes are TRBV2 and TRBJ2-7, with 8 bases matching TRBD1. The CDR3 has 14 amino acids. The V segment lost 5 bases and the J segment 7 bases; nucleotides outside the gene matches: 10. The V gene's germline CDR1 is SNHLY and CDR2 FYNNEI. This CDR3 reads CASSKTGEGTEQYF. CDR3 in DNA: TGTGCCAGCAGTAAGACAGGGGAAGGGACTGAGCAGTACTTC.

The chain uses TRBV4-1 and TRBJ2-5, with D hard to call. Germline V CDR1 and CDR2: MGHRA, YSYEKL. V was shortened by 0 bases and J by 1 base, with 12 bases between the two germline ends. This CDR3 spans 16 amino acids. The CDR3 DNA follows: TGCGCCAGCAGCCAAGAAGGACCGAGGCTCCAAGAGACCCAGTACTTC. Amino acid sequence: CASSQEGPRLQETQYF.

The chain couples TRBV6-1 to TRBJ1-3; D is unresolved. Germline V gene sequence: CDR1 MNHNS, CDR2 SASEGT. The germline V and J ends were trimmed by 2 bases and 8 bases, with 10 bases remaining between them. This CDR3 has 13 amino acids. The CDR3 DNA reads as TGTGCCAGCAGTGAAAGGTGGGCGTACACCATATATTTT. It yields the protein CASSERWAYTIYF.

The chain has TRBV5-1 and TRBJ1-5, with 8 bases that match TRBD1. The CDR3 loop spans 14 amino acids. Germline CDR1 and CDR2: SGHRS and YFSETQ. V shed 2 bases and J 5 bases; nucleotides not matched to a gene: 3. The CDR3 region is CASSFMGQDQPQHF. Written as DNA, the CDR3 is TGCGCCAGCAGCTTCATGGGACAGGATCAGCCCCAGCATTTT.

Only a few counts were recorded for this clone. J is TRBJ1-3 and V is TRBV19; 8 bases are shared with TRBD1. J gave up 4 bases and V 6 bases, and 8 bases lay outside the gene matches. CDR1 and CDR2 from the germline V gene are LNHDA and SQIVND (reference sequence). CDR3 length equals 15 residues. CDR3 in amino acids: CASSIIRGLGNTIYF. The CDR3 DNA is TGTGCCAGTAGCATTATCAGGGGGCTCGGAAACACCATATATTTT.

The CDR3 sequence is CASSLTTGGRDEKLFF. The CDR3 DNA is TGTGCCAGCAGCTTGACCACCGGGGGGCGCGATGAAAAACTGTTTTTT. V usage is TRBV5-5 and J usage is TRBJ1-4; possibly TRBD1 for D (6 bases). Looked up from germline, CDR1 is SGHKS and CDR2 is YYEKEE (reference sequence). The CDR3 is 16 residues long. V lost 1 base and J lost 6, with 16 bases in between. The full variable domain, in which reference TRBV5-5 and TRBJ1-4 provide the parts outside the CDR3, is DAGVTQSPTHLIKTRGQQVTLRCSPISGHKSVSWYQQVLGQGPQFIFQYYEKEERGRGNFPDRFSARQFPNYSSELNVNALLLGDSALYLCASSLTTGGRDEKLFFGSGTQLSVL.

This chain connects TRBV5-4 to TRBJ2-2; weak D call: TRBD2 (6 bases). The CDR3 is 16 residues long. V gave up 2 bases and J gave up 5 bases, with 16 bases separating them. Germline CDR1 and CDR2: SGHNT and YYREEE (reference sequence). The CDR3 protein is CASSFGTARGTGELFF. CDR3 DNA sequence: TGTGCCAGCAGCTTCGGGACGGCTCGGGGGACCGGGGAGCTGTTTTTT.

This clone was counted a few times. J is TRBJ1-5 and V is TRBV6-5; D possibly corresponds to TRBD1 (6 bases). Germline CDR1 MNHEY, CDR2 SVGAGI. CDR3 size: 15 residues. The ends were cut back, 5 bases at V and 9 bases at J, with 20 bases in the middle. The CDR3 DNA sequence: TGTGCCAGCAGTCCCCAGGGGCGTTCTGGTAGGCCCCAGCATTTT. It codes for CASSPQGRSGRPQHF.

This chain links TRBV10-2 with TRBJ2-1; D unresolved. The V and J ends lost 5 bases and 9 bases respectively, with 14 bases between them. Germline V gene lookup returns CDR1 WSHSY and CDR2 SAAADI. CDR3 size: 13 residues. CDR3 DNA: TGCGCCAGCAGTAAGACTCCCTCGGTTGAGCAGTTCTTC. It codes for CASSKTPSVEQFF.

This clone was detected only a few times. The same CDR3 arises from other DNA sequences in this sample as well. This sequence joins TRBV5-1 and TRBJ1-5; the D is unclear. V was cut by 0 bases and J by 3 bases, with 7 bases left in between. Germline V gene data show CDR1 as SGHRS and CDR2 as YFSETQ. This CDR3 is 14 amino acids long. In nucleotides, the CDR3 is TGCGCCAGCAGCTTGGAAGGGTACAATCAGCCCCAGCATTTT. It specifies CASSLEGYNQPQHF.

V and J are TRBV4-2 and TRBJ2-3; D is uncertain. From germline, CDR1 is LGHNA and CDR2 YNFKEQ. Between the trimmed V and J ends, which lost 2 bases and 5 bases, there was a span of 2 bases. This CDR3 spans 11 amino acids. The CDR3 loop reads CASSQQDTQYF. DNA of the CDR3: TGTGCCAGCAGCCAACAAGATACGCAGTATTTT.

Concerning this clone itself: This CDR3 is also generated by other DNA sequences in the sample. The chain joins TRBV28 to TRBJ1-2; D uncertain. This CDR3 spans 12 amino acids. Trimming left V 2 bases short and J 4 bases short, with 5 bases between. The germline V gene encodes CDR1 MDHEN and CDR2 SYDVKM. CDR3 region: CASSLRLYGYTF. CDR3 coding DNA: TGTGCCAGCAGTTTACGCCTCTATGGCTACACCTTC.

This clone occurred once. This sequence joins TRBV2 and TRBJ1-3; tentatively, D is TRBD1 (5 bases). V shed 10 bases and J shed 0 bases, with 13 bases lying between them. CDR1 and CDR2 from the germline V gene are SNHLY and FYNNEI. The CDR3 sequence is 14 residues long. CDR3 in amino acids: CATHQGNSGNTIYF. CDR3 bases: TGTGCCACCCATCAGGGAAACTCTGGAAACACCATATATTTT.

This clone has more than one count but fewer than ten. This chain uses TRBV13 with TRBJ2-7; 10 nucleotides match TRBD1. Trimming removed 8 bases from V and 2 bases from J; junction bases left unmatched: 3. Per germline, CDR1 PRHDT and CDR2 FYEKMQ (reference sequence). The CDR3 is 13 residues long. The CDR3 nucleotides are TGTGCCAGCGGACAGGGGGGGCCCTACGAGCAGTACTTC. This encodes CASGQGGPYEQYF.

The chain recombines TRBV9 with TRBJ2-3; D remains unclear. CDR1 SGDLS and CDR2 YYNGEE come from the germline V gene. Trimming removed 0 bases at V and 1 base at J, with 12 bases between. There are 16 residues in the CDR3. This chain's CDR3 is CASSVGVGWGTDTQYF. Here the CDR3 DNA reads TGTGCCAGCAGCGTAGGTGTGGGGTGGGGCACAGATACGCAGTATTTT.

Only a few counts were recorded for this clone. The rearrangement joins TRBV5-1 to TRBJ2-2, with D possibly being TRBD1 (6 bases). Looked up from germline, CDR1 is SGHRS and CDR2 is YFSETQ. This CDR3 is built from 13 residues. Trimming removed 4 bases at V and 6 bases at J, with 10 bases between. The CDR3, as DNA: TGCGCCAGCAGCCAACAGGGACCCGGGGAGCTGTTTTTT. Its protein is CASSQQGPGELFF.

The rearrangement joins TRBV18 to TRBJ1-2; tentatively, D is TRBD1 (6 bases). The V and J ends lost 2 bases and 4 bases respectively, with 14 bases between them. The length of the CDR3 is 15 residues. CDR1 and CDR2 (germline): KGHSH, LQKENI. The CDR3 sequence: CASSPSGEGGYGYTF. In DNA form, the CDR3 reads TGTGCCAGCTCACCATCCGGCGAAGGGGGCTATGGCTACACCTTC. The full variable domain, rest sourced from reference TRBV18 and TRBJ1-2, is NAGVMQNPRHLVRRRGQEARLRCSPMKGHSHVYWYRQLPEEGLKFMVYLQKENIIDESGMPKERFSAEFPKEGPSILRIQQVVRGDSAAYFCASSPSGEGGYGYTFGSGTRLTVV.

The V call is TRBV7-3, the J call TRBJ2-2; TRBD1 is a possible D gene (6 bases). Germline-derived CDR1 and CDR2 are SGHTA and FQGTGA. The CDR3 has 13 amino acids. Trimming removed 5 bases at V and 8 bases at J, with 12 bases between. The CDR3 spells CASSQYRDGELFF. The CDR3 bases are TGTGCCAGCAGCCAGTACAGGGATGGGGAGCTGTTTTTT.

The chain couples TRBV5-6 to TRBJ2-7; D is unclear. The CDR3 runs 12 residues. Germline values: CDR1 SGHDT, CDR2 YYEEEE. V lost 0 bases to trimming and J lost 6 bases, with 7 bases between them. In DNA, the CDR3 is TGTGCCAGCAGCTTGGAAGATTCCGAGCAGTACTTC. This sequence encodes CASSLEDSEQYF. Based on the CDR3 plus reference TRBV5-6 and TRBJ2-7, the full variable domain is DAGVTQSPTHLIKTRGQQVTLRCSPKSGHDTVSWYQQALGQGPQFIFQYYEEEERQRGNFPDRFSGHQFPNYSSELNVNALLLGDSALYLCASSLEDSEQYFGPGTRLTVT.

The V gene is TRBV7-2, the J gene TRBJ2-2; D might be TRBD1 or TRBD2, each matching 5 bases. The germline V gene has CDR1 SGHTA and CDR2 FQGNSA. The CDR3 is 14 residues long. The V end was cut by 3 bases, the J end by 2 bases, with 7 bases between. The CDR3 DNA is TGTGCCAGCAGCTTGAGGGACAACACCGGGGAGCTGTTTTTT. Its translation is CASSLRDNTGELFF.

This rearrangement joins TRBV6-1 to TRBJ2-6, with TRBD1 matching 9 bases. The CDR3 is made up of 18 amino acids. In germline, CDR1 is MNHNS, CDR2 SASEGT. Trimming took 2 bases from V and 3 from J; bases not matched to a gene: 8. The CDR3 DNA reads as TGTGCCAGCAGTGAATATTACAGGGGGCTTGTTGGGGCCAACGTCCTGACTTTC. The encoded protein is CASSEYYRGLVGANVLTF.

This clone was observed a handful of times. The chain couples TRBV6-1 to TRBJ2-7; D uncertain. Trimming stripped 4 bases from V and 1 base from J, with 8 bases between. The germline CDR1 and CDR2 sequences are MNHNS and SASEGT. There are 13 residues in the CDR3. CDR3 nucleotides: TGTGCCAGCAGTGCCCAAGGGTCCTACGAGCAGTACTTC. Its translation is CASSAQGSYEQYF.

The genes are TRBV5-6 and TRBJ1-1, with TRBD1 matching over 7 bases. CDR1 and CDR2 (germline): SGHDT, YYEEEE. Germline trimming cut 4 bases from V and 2 bases from J; bases unmatched to any gene: 5. The length of the CDR3 is 14 residues. CDR3 loop: CASSAQGGNTEAFF. CDR3 in DNA: TGTGCCAGCAGCGCCCAGGGGGGCAACACTGAAGCTTTCTTT.

This clone was picked up a small number of times. This chain joins TRBV5-1 and TRBJ1-1; tentatively, D is TRBD1 (6 bases). Per germline, CDR1 SGHRS and CDR2 YFSETQ. The CDR3 consists of 15 residues. The V end lost 0 bases, the J end lost 2 bases, and 11 bases lay between the germline ends. CDR3 nucleotides: TGCGCCAGCAGCTTGGGGACAGCATTAAACACTGAAGCTTTCTTT. This codes for CASSLGTALNTEAFF. The entire variable domain, with the rest obtained from reference TRBV5-1 and TRBJ1-1, is as follows: KAGVTQTPRYLIKTRGQQVTLSCSPISGHRSVSWYQQTPGQGLQFLFEYFSETQRNKGNFPGRFSGRQFSNSRSEMNVSTLELGDSALYLCASSLGTALNTEAFFGQGTRLTVV.